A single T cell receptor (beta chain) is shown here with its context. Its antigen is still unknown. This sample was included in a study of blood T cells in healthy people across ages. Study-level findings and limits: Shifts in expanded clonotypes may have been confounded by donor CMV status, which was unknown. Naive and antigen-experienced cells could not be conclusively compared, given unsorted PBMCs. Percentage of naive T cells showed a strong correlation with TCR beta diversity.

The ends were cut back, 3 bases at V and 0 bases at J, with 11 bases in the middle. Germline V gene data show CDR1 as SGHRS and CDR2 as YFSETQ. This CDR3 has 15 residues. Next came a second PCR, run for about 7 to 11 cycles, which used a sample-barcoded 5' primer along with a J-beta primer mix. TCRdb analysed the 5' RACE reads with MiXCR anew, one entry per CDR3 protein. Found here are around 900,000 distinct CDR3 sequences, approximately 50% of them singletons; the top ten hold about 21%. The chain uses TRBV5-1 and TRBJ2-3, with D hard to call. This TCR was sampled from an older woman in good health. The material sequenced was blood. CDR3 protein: CASSYSPDSTDTQYF. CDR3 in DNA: TGCGCCAGCAGCTACTCTCCGGACAGCACAGATACGCAGTATTTT.